This T cell receptor beta chain was identified during a study of blood T cell repertoires in COVID-19. Study as a whole: PBMCs, B-cell-depleted T cells, or T cells provided the cDNA or gDNA that made up the material.

CDR1 is ENHRY, CDR2 SYGVKD, per germline. The CDR3 loop spans 15 amino acids. The ends lost 3 bases at V and 6 bases at J; junction bases unmatched: 9. Libraries were prepared by immunoSEQ multiplex PCR; TCRdb keeps only in-frame clonotypes and omits some of them. The sample records roughly 140,000 clones, around 80% being singletons. This clone appeared a few times. The chain links TRBV10-3 to TRBJ1-2; 8 bases line up with TRBD1. The specimen sequenced was peripheral blood. The sequence was collected from a woman between 50 and 59 years old in a cohort sampled during active or convalescent COVID-19. The CDR3 nucleotides read TGTGCCATCAGTGAAAGGTCCGGACAGGGTAATGGCTACACCTTC. This codes for CAISERSGQGNGYTF.